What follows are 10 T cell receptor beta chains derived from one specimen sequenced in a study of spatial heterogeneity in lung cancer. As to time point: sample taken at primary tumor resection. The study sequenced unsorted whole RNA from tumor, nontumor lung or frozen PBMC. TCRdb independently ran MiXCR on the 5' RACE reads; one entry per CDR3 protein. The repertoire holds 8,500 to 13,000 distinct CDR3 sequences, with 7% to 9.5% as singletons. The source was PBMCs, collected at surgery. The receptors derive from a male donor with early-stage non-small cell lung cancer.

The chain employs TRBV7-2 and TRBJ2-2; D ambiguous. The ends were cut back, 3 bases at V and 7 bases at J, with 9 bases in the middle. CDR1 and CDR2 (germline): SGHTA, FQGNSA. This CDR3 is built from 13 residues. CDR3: CASSLPPGGELFF. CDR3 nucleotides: TGTGCCAGCAGCTTGCCTCCGGGCGGGGAGCTGTTTTTT.

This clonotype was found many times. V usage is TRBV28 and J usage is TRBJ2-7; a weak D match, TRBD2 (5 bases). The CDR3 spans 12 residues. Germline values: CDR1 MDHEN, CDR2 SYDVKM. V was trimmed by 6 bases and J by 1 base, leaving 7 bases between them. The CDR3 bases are TGTGCCAGCAGCCGACTATCCTACGAGCAGTACTTC. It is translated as CASSRLSYEQYF.

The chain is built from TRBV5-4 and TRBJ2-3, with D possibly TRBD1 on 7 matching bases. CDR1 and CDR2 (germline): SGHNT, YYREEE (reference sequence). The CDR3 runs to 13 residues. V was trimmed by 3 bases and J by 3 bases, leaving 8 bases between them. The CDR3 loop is CASSSGGTDTQYF. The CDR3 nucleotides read TGTGCCAGCAGCTCAGGGGGGACAGATACGCAGTATTTT.

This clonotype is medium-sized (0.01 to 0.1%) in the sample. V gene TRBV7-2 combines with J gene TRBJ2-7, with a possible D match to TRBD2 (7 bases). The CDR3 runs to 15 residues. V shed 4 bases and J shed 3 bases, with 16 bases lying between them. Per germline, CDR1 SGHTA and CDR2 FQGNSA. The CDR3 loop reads CASSYYAGANYEQYF. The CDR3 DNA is TGTGCCAGCAGCTATTACGCGGGGGCAAACTACGAGCAGTACTTC.

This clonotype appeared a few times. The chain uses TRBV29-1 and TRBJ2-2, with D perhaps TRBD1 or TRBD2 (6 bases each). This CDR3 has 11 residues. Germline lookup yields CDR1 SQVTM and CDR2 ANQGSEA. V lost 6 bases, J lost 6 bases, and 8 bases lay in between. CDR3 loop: CSVRGAGELFF. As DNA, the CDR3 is TGCAGCGTAAGGGGGGCCGGGGAGCTGTTTTTT.

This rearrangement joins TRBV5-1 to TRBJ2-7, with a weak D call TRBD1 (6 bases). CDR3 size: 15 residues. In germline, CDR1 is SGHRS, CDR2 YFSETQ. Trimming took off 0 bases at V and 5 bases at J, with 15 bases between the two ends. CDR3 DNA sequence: TGCGCCAGCAGCTTGGTCCAGGGGCTCCTTGACGAGCAGTACTTC. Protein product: CASSLVQGLLDEQYF.

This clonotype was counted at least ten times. The DNA of the CDR3 is TGCGCCAGCAGCTGGACCAGTGGGGATACGCAGTATTTT. Translated: CASSWTSGDTQYF. This chain joins TRBV5-1 and TRBJ2-3; D unresolved. The CDR3 consists of 13 residues. The V and J ends lost 3 bases and 6 bases respectively, with 11 bases between them. Germline CDR1 reads SGHRS; CDR2 reads YFSETQ.

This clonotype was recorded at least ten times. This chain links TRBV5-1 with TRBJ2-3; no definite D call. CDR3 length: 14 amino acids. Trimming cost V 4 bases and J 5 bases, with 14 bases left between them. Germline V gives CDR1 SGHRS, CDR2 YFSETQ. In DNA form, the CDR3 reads TGCGCCAGCAGCCCGTGGACCCGGCAAGATACGCAGTATTTT. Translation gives CASSPWTRQDTQYF.

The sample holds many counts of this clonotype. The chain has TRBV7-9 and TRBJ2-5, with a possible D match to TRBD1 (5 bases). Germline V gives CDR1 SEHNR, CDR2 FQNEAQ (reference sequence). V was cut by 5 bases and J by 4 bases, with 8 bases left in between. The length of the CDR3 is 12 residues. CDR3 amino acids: CASSTQGETQYF. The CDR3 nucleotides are TGTGCCAGCAGCACCCAGGGAGAGACCCAGTACTTC.

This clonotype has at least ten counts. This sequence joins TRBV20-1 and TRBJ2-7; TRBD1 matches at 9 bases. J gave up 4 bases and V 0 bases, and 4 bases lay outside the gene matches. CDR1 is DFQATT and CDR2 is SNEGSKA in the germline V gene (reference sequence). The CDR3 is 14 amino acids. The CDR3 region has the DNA TGCAGTGCTAGAGAACAGGGGGCGTCATACGAGCAGTACTTC. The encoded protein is CSAREQGASYEQYF.